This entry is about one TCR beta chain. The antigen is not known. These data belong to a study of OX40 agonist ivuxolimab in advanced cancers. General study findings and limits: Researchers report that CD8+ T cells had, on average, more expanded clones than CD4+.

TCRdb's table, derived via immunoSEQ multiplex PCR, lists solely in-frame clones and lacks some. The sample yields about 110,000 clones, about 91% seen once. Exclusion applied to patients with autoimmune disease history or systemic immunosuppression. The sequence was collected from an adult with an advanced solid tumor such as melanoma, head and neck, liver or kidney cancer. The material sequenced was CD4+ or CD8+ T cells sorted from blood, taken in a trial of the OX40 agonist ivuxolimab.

In nucleotides, the CDR3 is TGTGCCAGCAGCGTAGAAGGGCTGCTGACGGAGACCCAGTACTTC. Translated, it gives CASSVEGLLTETQYF. The V call is TRBV9, the J call TRBJ2-5; unclear D gene. Between the trimmed V and J ends, which lost 0 bases and 5 bases, there was a span of 14 bases. The germline V gene has CDR1 SGDLS and CDR2 YYNGEE. The length of the CDR3 is 15 residues.